What follows are 4 T cell receptor beta chains derived from one specimen sequenced in a study of shared clonotypes between healthy human individuals. Method: immunoSEQ multiplex PCR; TCRdb's copy keeps in-frame clones and lacks some. The top ten hold approximately 12% of the sample, which has some 530,000 clones, approximately 80% seen once. Sequencing was done on a sample of PBMCs. The receptors shown here come from a woman aged 40-49 years in good health. Some clones in this sample may be carry-over from other donors' samples.

CDR3 amino acids: CASSLAGSETQYF. The CDR3, as DNA: TGTGCCAGCAGCTTAGCGGGATCAGAGACCCAGTACTTC. This chain links TRBV7-2 with TRBJ2-5; D remains unclear. CDR1 is SGHTA and CDR2 is FQGNSA in the germline V gene. Deletions cut 0 bases from V and 4 bases from J, with 6 bases between. The CDR3 runs 13 residues.

The rearrangement links TRBV5-4 to TRBJ2-3, with 9 bases matching TRBD1. J was trimmed by 0 bases and V by 4 bases; bases with no gene match: 6. Germline loops: CDR1 SGHNT, CDR2 YYREEE (reference sequence). The CDR3 is 16 residues long. In nucleotides, the CDR3 is TGTGCCAGCAGCGGAGGGACAGGGCCTAGCACAGATACGCAGTATTTT. It specifies CASSGGTGPSTDTQYF.

This clone was counted once. A far larger clone is a single base away, which makes a read error likely. Other DNA variants within this sample encode the same CDR3. V and J are TRBV15 and TRBJ1-2; TRBD1 is a possible D gene (5 bases). CDR1 LNHNV and CDR2 YYDKDF come from the germline V gene (reference sequence). CDR3 size: 16 residues. The CDR3 sequence is CATSREGVTTNYGYTF. The CDR3 DNA reads as TGCGCCACCAGCAGAGAAGGGGTGACAACTAACTATGGCTACACCTTC. Filled out from reference TRBV15 and TRBJ1-2, the complete variable domain reads DAMVIQNPRYQVTQFGKPVTLSCSQTLNHNVMYWYQQKSSQAPKLLFHYYDKDFNNEADTPDNFQSRRPNTSFCFLDIRSPGLGDTAMYLCATSREGVTTNYGYTFGSGTRLTVV.

The chain combines TRBV6-5 with TRBJ1-3; D is unresolved. Germline V lookup: CDR1 MNHEY, CDR2 SVGAGI. The CDR3 extends over 14 amino acids. Trimming stripped 2 bases from V and 4 bases from J, with 9 bases between. CDR3 sequence reads: CASSYGGRGNTIYF. CDR3 nucleotides: TGTGCCAGCAGTTACGGTGGGCGCGGAAACACCATATATTTT.